This passage covers 19 T cell receptor beta chains from one sample sequenced in a study of patients and donors after allogeneic stem cell transplantation. TCRdb independently ran MiXCR on the RT-PCR reads; one entry per CDR3 protein. The sample has about 11,000 distinct CDR3 sequences; about 20% are singletons. Source material: blood, either unsorted or a sorted T cell fraction (not recorded which). These receptors all stem from a human donor who was either an allogeneic HSCT recipient or a stem cell or donor lymphocyte infusion donor (not recorded which). It is not recorded whose cells these are; they may come from a transplant donor.

This rearrangement joins TRBV2 to TRBJ2-5; 12 bases are a match to TRBD2. From germline, CDR1 is SNHLY and CDR2 FYNNEI. The CDR3 is made up of 14 amino acids. With V trimmed by 6 bases and J by 5 bases, 4 bases remained unmatched. The CDR3 region is CASSGLAGRETQYF. For the CDR3, the DNA is TGTGCCAGCAGCGGACTAGCGGGGCGGGAGACCCAGTACTTC.

There are many counts of this clonotype. The chain joins TRBV7-2 to TRBJ1-3; no clear D. The CDR3 runs to 14 residues. Trimming removed 5 bases from V and 4 bases from J, with 12 bases in between. From germline, CDR1 is SGHTA and CDR2 FQGNSA. CDR3 sequence reads: CASSPTSPGNTIYF. The CDR3 bases are TGTGCCAGCAGCCCGACCAGTCCGGGAAACACCATATATTTT.

The V gene is TRBV11-2, the J gene TRBJ1-1; no definite D call. V lost 4 bases and J 1 base, leaving 7 bases between the germline ends. Germline CDR1 reads SGHAT; CDR2 reads FQNNGV. The CDR3 has 13 amino acids. CDR3 residues: CASSSDTNTEAFF. In DNA, the CDR3 is TGTGCCAGCAGCTCTGACACGAACACTGAAGCTTTCTTT.

This clonotype was recorded many times. The chain recombines TRBV20-1 with TRBJ1-2; D gene ambiguous. The CDR3 contains 14 residues. V was clipped by 1 base and J by 9 bases, with 18 bases between them. CDR1 is DFQATT, CDR2 SNEGSKA, per germline (reference sequence). In DNA form, the CDR3 reads TGCAGTGCTAGAGCTAAGCAGGAGGCCCGGCGCTACACCTTC. Translation: CSARAKQEARRYTF.

This clonotype came up a few times. The chain combines TRBV11-3 with TRBJ1-1, with TRBD1 identical over 9 bases. This CDR3 spans 15 amino acids. J lost 13 bases, V lost 4 bases, and 16 bases had no gene match. Germline CDR1 reads SGHNT; CDR2 reads YENEEA. CDR3 region: CASSSTTAGTGIGFF. The CDR3 DNA is TGTGCCAGCAGCTCAACTACCGCGGGGACAGGGATCGGTTTCTTT. Drawing the rest from reference TRBV11-3 and TRBJ1-1, the complete variable domain is EAGVVQSPRYKIIEKKQPVAFWCNPISGHNTLYWYLQNLGQGPELLIRYENEEAVDDSQLPKDRFSAERLKGVDSTLKIQPAELGDSAVYLCASSSTTAGTGIGFFGQGTRLTVV.

This clonotype has just a few counts. The gene calls are TRBV3-1 and TRBJ1-5; TRBD1 matches 8 bases. CDR3 length: 19 amino acids. Unmatched junction bases numbered 13, after V lost 0 bases and J lost 3 bases. Germline CDR1 LGHDT, CDR2 YNNKEL (reference sequence). In DNA, the CDR3 is TGTGCCAGCAGCCAAGACCCACCGATGGACAGGGTAATCAATCAGCCCCAGCATTTT. This codes for CASSQDPPMDRVINQPQHF.

The gene calls are TRBV9 and TRBJ2-7; D possibly corresponds to TRBD2 (5 bases). This CDR3 region has 12 residues. Per germline, CDR1 SGDLS and CDR2 YYNGEE. Trimming took 0 bases from V and 6 from J, leaving 7 bases between them. CDR3 bases: TGTGCCAGCAGCGTAGTTGGAGGCGAGCAGTACTTC. This sequence encodes CASSVVGGEQYF.

This clonotype occurred a few times. The chain uses TRBV2 and TRBJ2-3, with a tentative D call TRBD1 (6 bases). The V end was cut by 5 bases, the J end by 7 bases, with 16 bases between. Looked up from germline, CDR1 is SNHLY and CDR2 is FYNNEI. This CDR3 comprises 14 residues. The DNA of the CDR3 is TGTGCCAGCAGTTCCGGGACATCTTTTTATACGCAGTATTTT. It specifies CASSSGTSFYTQYF. The complete variable domain, with remaining parts taken from reference TRBV2 and TRBJ2-3, reads EPEVTQTPSHQVTQMGQEVILRCVPISNHLYFYWYRQILGQKVEFLVSFYNNEISEKSEIFDDQFSVERPDGSNFTLKIRSTKLEDSAMYFCASSSGTSFYTQYFGPGTRLTVL.

This clonotype has just a few counts. V usage is TRBV20-1 and J usage is TRBJ1-2; the D gene is possibly TRBD1 (6 bases). Per germline, CDR1 DFQATT and CDR2 SNEGSKA (reference sequence). V lost 0 bases to trimming and J lost 6 bases, with 17 bases between them. The CDR3 loop spans 15 amino acids. The CDR3 DNA follows: TGCAGTGCTAGAGATCAGGGCAGGGGCGCACATGGCTACACCTTC. Translating gives CSARDQGRGAHGYTF.

This clonotype was seen many times. The chain is built from TRBV20-1 and TRBJ1-6; possibly TRBD1 for D (6 bases). Trimming removed 3 bases at V and 7 bases at J, with 10 bases between. Per the germline V gene, CDR1 is DFQATT and CDR2 is SNEGSKA (reference sequence). The CDR3 is 13 residues long. The CDR3 is CSASKGVNSPLHF. In DNA, the CDR3 is TGCAGTGCTAGTAAGGGGGTGAATTCACCCCTCCACTTT.

This clonotype was observed a handful of times. This sequence joins TRBV11-1 and TRBJ1-1; TRBD1 is a possible D gene (6 bases). This CDR3 is built from 14 residues. The germline V gene encodes CDR1 SGHAT and CDR2 FQDESV (reference sequence). Deletions cut 5 bases from V and 1 base from J, with 11 bases between. In DNA, the CDR3 is TGTGCCAGCAGCAGAGAGACAGGGAACACTGAAGCTTTCTTT. This sequence encodes CASSRETGNTEAFF.

This rearrangement joins TRBV5-1 to TRBJ2-3; 11 bases line up with TRBD2. The CDR3 has 18 residues. With 3 bases clipped from V and 4 bases from J, the junction kept 13 bases outside the gene matches. Germline assignment: CDR1 SGHRS and CDR2 YFSETQ. This CDR3 is CASSSPSGGLGRADTQYF. Here the CDR3 DNA reads TGCGCCAGCAGCTCCCCTAGCGGGGGGCTGGGTAGGGCAGATACGCAGTATTTT.

At least ten counts were recorded for this clonotype. This chain connects TRBV10-1 to TRBJ1-5; D remains unclear. Trimming shortened V by 4 bases and J by 4 bases, and 11 bases separated the two germline ends. The CDR3 runs 14 residues. The germline gives CDR1 WNHNN, CDR2 SYGVQD (reference sequence). CDR3 DNA: TGCGCCAGCAGTGTAACCGAGCCGAATCAGCCCCAGCATTTT. This sequence encodes CASSVTEPNQPQHF.

This clonotype was observed many times. J is TRBJ2-7 and V is TRBV2; D is ambiguous. Germline V gives CDR1 SNHLY, CDR2 FYNNEI. The CDR3 is 12 amino acids. Trimming removed 6 bases at V and 0 bases at J, with 6 bases between. The CDR3 DNA reads TGTGCCAGCAGCTACACCTCCTACGAGCAGTACTTC. It specifies CASSYTSYEQYF.

The V and J genes are TRBV6-1 and TRBJ1-4; no clear D gene. V was trimmed by 2 bases and J by 5 bases, leaving 12 bases between them. The CDR3 length is 15 residues. Germline loops: CDR1 MNHNS, CDR2 SASEGT. The CDR3 is CASSELGSKNEKLFF. In nucleotides, the CDR3 is TGTGCCAGCAGTGAATTGGGCAGTAAGAATGAAAAACTGTTTTTT.

The gene calls are TRBV12-3 or TRBV12-4 and TRBJ1-5; no firm D call. This CDR3 is built from 13 residues. The V end was cut by 0 bases, the J end by 6 bases, with 6 bases between. The CDR3 DNA sequence: TGTGCCAGCAGTTTAGCCGTCGGTCAGCCCCAGCATTTT. This translates into CASSLAVGQPQHF.

The CDR3: CASSQAGSTDTQYF. The CDR3 coding sequence is TGCGCCAGCAGCCAAGCGGGGAGCACAGATACGCAGTATTTT. The chain links TRBV4-1 to TRBJ2-3, with D possibly TRBD2 on 5 matching bases. V was trimmed by 1 base and J by 0 bases, leaving 5 bases between them. Germline CDR1 MGHRA, CDR2 YSYEKL. This CDR3 contains 14 residues.

This clonotype showed up just a few times. The chain has TRBV2 and TRBJ1-3; D is possibly TRBD1 (5 bases). V dropped 9 bases and J dropped 0 bases, with 12 bases sitting between them. This CDR3 has 14 amino acids. Germline V gene sequence: CDR1 SNHLY, CDR2 FYNNEI. The CDR3 spells CASLQDNSGNTIYF. The CDR3 DNA reads TGTGCCAGTTTACAGGACAACTCTGGAAACACCATATATTTT.

J is TRBJ2-3 and V is TRBV6-2 or TRBV6-3; 7 nucleotides align to TRBD1. This CDR3 has 17 residues. V lost 6 bases, J lost 0 bases, and 12 bases stayed unmatched. Germline V gene lookup returns CDR1 MNHEY and CDR2 SVGEGT. The CDR3 loop reads CASSPRDSPESTDTQYF. The CDR3 DNA follows: TGTGCCAGCAGCCCACGGGACAGCCCAGAAAGCACAGATACGCAGTATTTT.